This TCR beta chain was captured in a study of blood T cell repertoires in COVID-19. The method was immunoSEQ multiplex PCR; TCRdb's version includes in-frame clones alone and lacks a portion of them. This sample has 18,000 or so clones, with more than 85% found just once. This receptor was taken from a woman in her forties or fifties with active COVID-19. Material for sequencing was peripheral blood.

The CDR3 nucleotides read TGTGCCAGCAGCCAAGATGGTAGGGGACAGGGGGCGATCGGCTACACCTTC. Amino acids: CASSQDGRGQGAIGYTF. This rearrangement joins TRBV3-1 (or the pseudogene TRBV3-2) to TRBJ1-2; 12 bases fit TRBD1. V lost 0 bases, J lost 8 bases, and 10 bases stayed unmatched. In germline, CDR1 is LGHDT, CDR2 YNNKEL (reference sequence). This CDR3 comprises 17 residues.